Listed below are T cell receptor beta chains from one sample, sequenced in a study of CD8 T cells in Susac syndrome. MiXCR, run by TCRdb on the immunoSEQ multiplex PCR reads, gives a single entry per CDR3 protein. The sample records 120,000 to 150,000 distinct CDR3 sequences, less than 95% being singletons. Sequenced: CD4+ T cells from PBMCs. Receptors originate from a human donor in good health. Each CDR3 is given with its conserved first and last residue. The D gene is left open where the match is weak. Not all rows give a size; the values are once, few, many and, for expanded clones, a class.

NA	TRBV7-3	TRBJ2-7	NA	CASSPSGGGYEQYF	TGTGCCAGCAGCCCCAGCGGAGGGGGCTACGAGCAGTACTTC
NA	TRBV10-3	TRBJ2-6	NA	CATNSGANVLTF	TGTGCCACCAACTCTGGGGCCAACGTCCTGACTTTC
NA	TRBV19	TRBJ2-7	NA	CASRSREGVYEQYF	TGTGCCAGTAGATCAAGGGAGGGGGTCTACGAGCAGTACTTC
NA	TRBV10-3	TRBJ2-7	TRBD1	CAINLDRAYEQYF	TGTGCCATCAACCTGGACAGGGCCTACGAGCAGTACTTC
NA	TRBV6-1	TRBJ1-1	NA	CASSEARQAKAFF	TGTGCCAGCAGTGAAGCTAGGCAGGCAAAAGCTTTCTTT
NA	TRBV19	TRBJ2-3	TRBD2	CASSPRFDGRDTQYF	TGTGCCAGTAGTCCTCGGTTCGACGGGAGGGATACGCAGTATTTT
NA	TRBV2	TRBJ2-7	TRBD2	CASVRGTSGLGREQYF	TGTGCCAGCGTTCGTGGGACTAGCGGGCTTGGTCGCGAGCAGTACTTC
NA	TRBV24-1	TRBJ2-5	TRBD1	CATSDGPGQGVQTQYF	TGTGCCACCAGTGATGGACCGGGACAGGGGGTTCAGACCCAGTACTTC
NA	TRBV24-1	TRBJ2-2	TRBD1	CATRPSGQGTGELFF	TGTGCCACCAGACCCTCCGGACAGGGTACCGGGGAGCTGTTTTTT
few	TRBV4-2	TRBJ1-1	NA	CASSLGTNTEAFF	TGTGCCAGCAGCCTGGGAACTAACACTGAAGCTTTCTTT
NA	TRBV19	TRBJ2-7	NA	CATRRDLLTYEQYF	TGTGCCACCCGCCGGGACTTACTCACCTACGAGCAGTACTTC
NA	TRBV4-1	TRBJ1-2	NA	CASSQDSPRLGGYTF	TGCGCCAGCAGCCAAGATAGCCCCAGGCTCGGTGGCTACACCTTC
NA	TRBV9	TRBJ1-1	NA	CASSVDGAGFLSEAFF	TGTGCCAGCAGCGTAGACGGGGCAGGGTTCCTGTCTGAAGCTTTCTTT
NA	TRBV2	TRBJ1-2	TRBD1	CASSETGDGYTF	TGTGCCAGCAGTGAGACAGGGGATGGCTACACCTTC
NA	TRBV11-2	TRBJ2-3	TRBD2	CASSLSGESTDTQYF	TGTGCCAGCAGCTTAAGCGGGGAAAGCACAGATACGCAGTATTTT
NA	TRBV30	TRBJ2-5	NA	CAWSWTEETQYF	TGTGCCTGGAGCTGGACTGAAGAGACCCAGTACTTC
NA	TRBV5-4	TRBJ2-1	NA	CASSLGDFLYNEQFF	TGTGCCAGCAGCTTAGGAGACTTCCTTTACAATGAGCAGTTCTTC
NA	TRBV20-1	TRBJ1-1	NA	CSARDLNTEAFF	TGCAGTGCTAGAGATCTGAACACTGAAGCTTTCTTT
NA	TRBV30	TRBJ1-1	NA	CAWSAPGAETEAFF	TGTGCCTGGAGCGCGCCGGGGGCTGAAACTGAAGCTTTCTTT
NA	TRBV5-4	TRBJ1-5	TRBD1	CASSSDRAQPQHF	TGTGCCAGCAGCTCGGACAGGGCTCAGCCCCAGCATTTT
NA	TRBV20-1	TRBJ2-1	NA	CSAVPTYNYNEQFF	TGCAGTGCCGTGCCGACTTACAACTACAATGAGCAGTTCTTC
NA	TRBV3-1	TRBJ1-1	NA	CASSPNLGAYTEAFF	TGTGCCAGCAGCCCCAATCTAGGGGCTTACACTGAAGCTTTCTTT
NA	TRBV10-3	TRBJ1-4	NA	CAISVAGDREKLFF	TGTGCCATCAGCGTTGCAGGGGATCGGGAAAAACTGTTTTTT
once	TRBV15	TRBJ2-4	TRBD1	CATSRAGWQGVVIQYF	TGTGCCACCAGCAGAGCCGGCTGGCAGGGGGTGGTCATTCAGTACTTC
few	TRBV6-1	TRBJ1-2	TRBD1	CASSRTGQNGYTF	TGTGCCAGCAGCCGGACAGGGCAAAATGGCTACACCTTC